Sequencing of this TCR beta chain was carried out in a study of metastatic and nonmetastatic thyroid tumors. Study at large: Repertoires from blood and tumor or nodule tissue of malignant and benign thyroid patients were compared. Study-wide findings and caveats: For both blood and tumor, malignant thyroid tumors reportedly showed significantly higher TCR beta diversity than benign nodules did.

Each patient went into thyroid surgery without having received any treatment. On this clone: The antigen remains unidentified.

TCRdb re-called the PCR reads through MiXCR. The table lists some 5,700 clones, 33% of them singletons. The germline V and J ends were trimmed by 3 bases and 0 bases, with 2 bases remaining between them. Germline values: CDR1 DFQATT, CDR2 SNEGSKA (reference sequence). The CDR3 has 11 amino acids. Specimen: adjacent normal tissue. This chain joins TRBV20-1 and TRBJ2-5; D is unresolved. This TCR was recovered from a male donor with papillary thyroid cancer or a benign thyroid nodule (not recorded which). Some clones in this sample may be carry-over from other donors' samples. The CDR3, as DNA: TGCAGTGCTAGCCACCAAGAGACCCAGTACTTC. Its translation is CSASHQETQYF.